The clone carrying this TCR beta chain was detected a few times. TCRdb processed the RT-PCR reads anew with MiXCR; each CDR3 protein has one entry. The data show fewer than 800,000 distinct CDR3 sequences, approximately 15% seen once. CDR1 SGHRS and CDR2 YFSETQ come from the germline V gene. V was shortened by 4 bases and J by 1 base, with 15 bases between the two germline ends. CDR3 size: 16 residues. The rearrangement uses TRBV5-1 and TRBJ1-3, with a tentative D call TRBD1 (6 bases). Sequenced: memory CD4+ T cells from blood. The source of this sequence is a female donor in good health, serving as a healthy control. This chain's CDR3 is CASSGGPTGSGNTIYF. The CDR3 DNA reads TGCGCCAGCAGCGGGGGCCCCACAGGGTCTGGAAACACCATATATTTT.